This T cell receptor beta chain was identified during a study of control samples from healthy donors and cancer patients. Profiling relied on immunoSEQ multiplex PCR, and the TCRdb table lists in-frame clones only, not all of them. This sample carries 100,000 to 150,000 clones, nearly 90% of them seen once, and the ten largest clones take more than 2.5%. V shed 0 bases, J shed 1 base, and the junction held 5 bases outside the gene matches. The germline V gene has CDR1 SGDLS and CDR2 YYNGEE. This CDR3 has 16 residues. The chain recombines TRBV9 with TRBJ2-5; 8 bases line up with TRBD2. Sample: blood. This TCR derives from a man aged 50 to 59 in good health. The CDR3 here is CASSVGLALGQETQYF. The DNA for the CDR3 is TGTGCCAGCAGCGTAGGACTAGCGCTCGGCCAAGAGACCCAGTACTTC.